This T cell receptor beta chain was documented in a study of CD8 T cells in ankylosing spondylitis. Study-level findings and limits: Disease-linked clones reportedly showed significant enrichment in matched ankylosing spondylitis synovial fluid. Researchers report that disease-linked clones proved CD8+ and relatively rare in peripheral blood. Apparently characteristic of ankylosing spondylitis blood was a TCR beta motif (roughly eight highly homologous variants).

V was pared by 5 bases and J by 10 bases, with 30 bases between. The CDR3 length is 18 residues. About this clonotype: What it binds is unknown.

TCR beta libraries were made by quantitative 5'-RACE with molecular barcodes. TCRdb re-analysed the 5' RACE reads in MiXCR, keeping a single row per CDR3 protein. The table has approximately 500,000 distinct CDR3 sequences, more than 9.5% seen once. The V call is TRBV12-3 or TRBV12-4, the J call TRBJ2-1; either TRBD1 or TRBD2 may supply D (6 bases each). The receptor was derived from a male donor with ankylosing spondylitis. Sequencing was done on a sample of blood, either unsorted or a sorted T cell fraction (not recorded which). Here the CDR3 reads CASSPISGTPTGPGEQFF. In DNA form, the CDR3 reads TGTGCCAGCAGTCCCATCTCCGGGACTCCAACAGGGCCGGGCGAGCAGTTCTTC.